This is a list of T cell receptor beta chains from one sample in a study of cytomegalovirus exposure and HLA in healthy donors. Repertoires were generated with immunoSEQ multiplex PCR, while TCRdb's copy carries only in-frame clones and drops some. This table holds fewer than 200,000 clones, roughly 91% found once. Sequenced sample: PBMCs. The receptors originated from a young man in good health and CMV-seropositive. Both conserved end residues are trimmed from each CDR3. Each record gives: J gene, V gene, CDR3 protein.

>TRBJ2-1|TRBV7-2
ASSLEGGRIHEQF
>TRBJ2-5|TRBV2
ASSGGVRGETQY
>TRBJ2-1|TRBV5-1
ASSSRLAGGSSYNEQF
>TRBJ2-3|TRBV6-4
ASRPNSSKGFWDTQY
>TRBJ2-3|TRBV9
ASSIHGTSGSTDTQY
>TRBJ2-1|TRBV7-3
ASSLTTSGSLYNEQF
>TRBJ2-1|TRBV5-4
ASTIMGGGNEQF
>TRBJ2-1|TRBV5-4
ASSLDGTSAF
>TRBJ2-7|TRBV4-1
ASSQDYGGGWQY
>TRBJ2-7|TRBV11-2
ASSFTGQGANPYEQY
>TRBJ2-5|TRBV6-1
ASSNPGYKRETQY
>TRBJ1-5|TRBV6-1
ASSEAPGKVNQPQH
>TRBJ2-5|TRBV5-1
ASSLGTSGRAFSETQY
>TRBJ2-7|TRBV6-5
ASSYQTDRGRYEQY
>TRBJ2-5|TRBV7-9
ASSPGQYQETQY
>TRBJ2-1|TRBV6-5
ASSYSPSDEQF
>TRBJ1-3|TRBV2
ASSEGWDTGNTIY
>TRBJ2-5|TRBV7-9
ASSLLNQETQY
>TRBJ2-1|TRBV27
ASRLADSSYNEQF
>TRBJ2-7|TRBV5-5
ASSTIAGGPLIHYEQY
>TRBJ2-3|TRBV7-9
ASSLTSGTTDTQY
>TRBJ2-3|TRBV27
ASSLDLEGPSTDTQY
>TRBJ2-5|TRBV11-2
ASSSGVDLETQY
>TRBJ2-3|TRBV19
AICAGGTDTQY
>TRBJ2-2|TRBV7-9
ASSPNSNRNTGELF
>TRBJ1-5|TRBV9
ASSVWVRAYQPQH
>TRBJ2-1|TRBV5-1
ASSPLRDSYNEQF
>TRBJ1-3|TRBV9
ASSVQGTGNTIY
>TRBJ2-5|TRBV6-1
ASSAPGNQY